Presented here are 16 T cell receptor beta chains from one specimen sequenced in a study of glioma-infiltrating T cells. Amplification of TCR alpha and beta CDR3 regions from RNA used iRepertoire nested multiplex PCR. MiXCR was run by TCRdb on the multiplex PCR reads, yielding one entry per CDR3 protein. The table records approximately 88,000 distinct CDR3 sequences, less than 30% of them present only once. Sequencing was done on a sample of glioma tissue, nonneoplastic brain tissue, or PBMCs (not recorded which). These receptors were collected from a human donor with low-grade glioma or glioblastoma, undergoing nonglioma brain surgery, or in good health (not recorded which).

This clonotype was detected a few times. The chain is built from TRBV3-1 and TRBJ2-3; the D call may be TRBD1 or TRBD2 (5 bases each). This CDR3 has 14 amino acids. V lost 5 bases and J lost 1, with 10 bases in between. Per the germline V gene, CDR1 is LGHDT and CDR2 is YNNKEL (reference sequence). The CDR3: CASSWGPRTDTQYF. In DNA, the CDR3 is TGTGCCAGCAGCTGGGGACCCCGCACAGATACGCAGTATTTT.

About this clonotype itself: Because the CDR3 is missing its conserved closing phenylalanine or tryptophan, this is likely a read error. The rearrangement links TRBV6-8 to TRBJ2-1; 7 bases agree with TRBD2. This CDR3 has 13 amino acids. The germline gives CDR1 MNHGY, CDR2 SAAAGT. Trimming removed 2 bases from V and 7 bases from J; junction bases left unmatched: 2. The CDR3 DNA is TGTGCCAGCAGTTACGGGGGGGGGAATGAGCAGTTCTGC. Translating it yields CASSYGGGNEQFC.

The chain couples TRBV4-2 to TRBJ2-1, with a tentative D call TRBD1 (7 bases). The CDR3 contains 16 residues. Germline lookup yields CDR1 LGHNA and CDR2 YNFKEQ. V lost 1 base, J lost 5 bases, and 15 bases lay in between. Here the CDR3 DNA reads TGTGCCAGCAGCCAAGTCACGACTAGGGGGCACAATGAGCAGTTCTTC. This sequence encodes CASSQVTTRGHNEQFF.

The table lists this clonotype with many counts. The V and J genes are TRBV7-9 and TRBJ1-1, with D unresolved. V lost 5 bases and J lost 5, with 18 bases in between. This CDR3 is built from 15 residues. Germline CDR1 reads SEHNR; CDR2 reads FQNEAQ (reference sequence). CDR3 in DNA: TGTGCCAGCAGCCCGAAAGGAAGGGTGGGGACTGAAGCTTTCTTT. Translation: CASSPKGRVGTEAFF.

The chain couples TRBV29-1 to TRBJ1-2, with a weak D call TRBD1 (5 bases). Trimming pared 4 bases from V and 4 bases from J, leaving 13 bases between. This CDR3 is 13 amino acids long. Germline assignment: CDR1 SQVTM and CDR2 ANQGSEA. As DNA, the CDR3 is TGCAGCGTTGCTTCCAGTGGGGGCTATGGCTACACCTTC. Protein sequence: CSVASSGGYGYTF.

This clonotype came up many times. The chain links TRBV15 to TRBJ1-1, with D possibly being TRBD1 (6 bases). Trimming stripped 6 bases from V and 0 bases from J, with 11 bases between. Germline CDR1 is LNHNV and CDR2 is YYDKDF (reference sequence). There are 14 residues in the CDR3. The CDR3 reads CATSRQVMNTEAFF. In DNA, the CDR3 is TGTGCCACCAGTCGACAGGTCATGAACACTGAAGCTTTCTTT.

This clonotype was seen many times. This chain links TRBV10-2 with TRBJ2-5; maybe TRBD1 (5 bases). V lost 2 bases and J lost 2, with 15 bases in between. CDR3 size: 16 residues. CDR1 is WSHSY, CDR2 SAAADI, per germline. Written as DNA, the CDR3 is TGCGCCAGCAGTGAGGAGGACACGAAAAGACAAGAGACCCAGTACTTC. Its protein product is CASSEEDTKRQETQYF.

Details on this clonotype: Germline is not matched at one junction end, which may reflect a read error. CDR3 sequence: CSSRASRGALEAFF. DNA of the CDR3: TGTTCCAGCAGGGCATCCAGGGGCGCCCTTGAAGCTTTCTTT. The chain is built from TRBV6-5 and TRBJ1-1; a weak D match, TRBD1 (6 bases). Germline V gene sequence: CDR1 MNHEY, CDR2 SVGAGI. This CDR3 spans 14 amino acids.

This clonotype was seen only a few times. The chain has TRBV5-6 and TRBJ2-3; D is uncertain. This CDR3 is built from 14 residues. The ends were cut back, 0 bases at V and 6 bases at J, with 11 bases in the middle. Germline CDR1 and CDR2: SGHDT and YYEEEE. As DNA, the CDR3 is TGTGCCAGCAGCTTGGTGGGGAAAAGGGATACGCAGTATTTT. Encoded protein: CASSLVGKRDTQYF. The full variable domain, with the rest looked up from reference TRBV5-6 and TRBJ2-3, is DAGVTQSPTHLIKTRGQQVTLRCSPKSGHDTVSWYQQALGQGPQFIFQYYEEEERQRGNFPDRFSGHQFPNYSSELNVNALLLGDSALYLCASSLVGKRDTQYFGPGTRLTVL.

In this sample, this clonotype turned up a few times. The chain has TRBV7-9 and TRBJ2-3, with D unresolved. This CDR3 is 14 amino acids long. The V end was cut by 8 bases, the J end by 6 bases, with 18 bases between. CDR1 and CDR2 from the germline V gene are SEHNR and FQNEAQ (reference sequence). Here the CDR3 DNA reads TGTGCCAGCCGATTCGGATTGGGCTCTGATACGCAGTATTTT. Its protein product is CASRFGLGSDTQYF.

The table lists this clonotype with many counts. V usage is TRBV27 and J usage is TRBJ1-2; D call uncertain. The CDR3 is 15 residues long. Per the germline V gene, CDR1 is MNHEY and CDR2 is SMNVEV (reference sequence). Trimming stripped 3 bases from V and 2 bases from J, with 13 bases between. The chain's CDR3 is CASSLRPHPNYGYTF. The CDR3 bases are TGTGCCAGCAGTTTGAGGCCCCATCCGAACTATGGCTACACCTTC.

This clonotype showed up many times. V usage is TRBV6-1 and J usage is TRBJ1-2; 8 bases line up with TRBD1. CDR1 MNHNS and CDR2 SASEGT come from the germline V gene. This CDR3 is built from 13 residues. The V and J ends lost 5 bases and 5 bases, in that order; junction bases with no gene match: 4. This CDR3 is CASSSGQGYGYTF. The CDR3 DNA reads as TGTGCCAGCAGTTCCGGACAGGGATATGGCTACACCTTC.

On this clonotype itself: A much more abundant neighbour one base away suggests this may be a read error. This rearrangement joins TRBV12-3 or TRBV12-4 to TRBJ2-5, with D hard to call. This CDR3 region has 13 residues. The CDR3 DNA is TGTGCCAGCAGTTTGTTCTACCAAAAGACCCAGTACTTC. This sequence encodes CASSLFYQKTQYF.

This clonotype is categorized as medium-sized (0.01 to 0.1%). The CDR3 DNA sequence: TGTGCCAGCAAAGGGGGAAATAATTCACCCCTCCACTTT. Translated: CASKGGNNSPLHF. The chain carries TRBV6-1 and TRBJ1-6; maybe TRBD1 (6 bases). Germline V gene sequence: CDR1 MNHNS, CDR2 SASEGT. Trimming stripped 7 bases from V and 5 bases from J, with 9 bases between. CDR3 length: 13 residues.

A note on this clonotype: With a much larger clone just one base away, this may be a read error. This chain uses TRBV19 with TRBJ1-2; no clear D gene. The CDR3 totals 12 residues. Per germline, CDR1 LNHDA and CDR2 SQIVND (reference sequence). V lost 5 bases to trimming and J lost 7 bases, with 11 bases between them. The CDR3 loop reads CASSQGLVGYTF. The CDR3 bases are TGTGCCAGTAGTCAAGGGCTAGTTGGCTACACCTTC.

Details on this clonotype: This may come from a read error, since a much larger clone is one base off. The chain combines TRBV10-2 with TRBJ2-1; 10 nucleotides line up with TRBD1. This CDR3 has 15 amino acids. With 8 bases clipped from V and 4 bases from J, the junction kept 8 bases outside the gene matches. Germline V gene data show CDR1 as WSHSY and CDR2 as SAAADI. This CDR3 is CASLPWDRGYNEQFF. The CDR3 DNA reads as TGCGCCAGCCTACCATGGGACAGGGGTTACAATGAGCAGTTCTTC.